The subject of this entry is one TCR beta chain. MiXCR, run by TCRdb on the 5' RACE reads, gives a single entry per CDR3 protein. The data show roughly 1.6 million distinct CDR3 sequences, with about 30% seen just once and approximately 0.29% held by the top ten. The entry originates in a study of identical twins. This CDR3 has 13 residues. With 3 bases removed from V and 3 bases from J, the gap between germline ends came to 9 bases. Germline CDR1 reads DFQATT; CDR2 reads SNEGSKA (reference sequence). This sequence originates from a newborn girl in good health. Sequenced material: cord blood. The chain couples TRBV20-1 to TRBJ1-5; no definite D call. CDR3 region: CSASSTVNQPQHF. Written as DNA, the CDR3 is TGCAGTGCTAGCTCGACGGTCAATCAGCCCCAGCATTTT.